The 19 T cell receptor beta chains below were found in one sample sequenced in a study of cytomegalovirus exposure and HLA in healthy donors. The primer mix had 60 Vbeta and 13 Jbeta primers. Clones were sequenced by immunoSEQ multiplex PCR, and TCRdb holds only the in-frame ones, with some missing. The sample has 200,000 or so clones; approximately 88% are singletons. Sequenced: PBMCs. Receptors were obtained from a boy aged 2 to 10 in good health and CMV-seronegative.

The chain links TRBV6-5 to TRBJ2-7; possibly TRBD1 for D (6 bases). V was trimmed by 0 bases and J by 3 bases, leaving 12 bases between them. Germline V lookup: CDR1 MNHEY, CDR2 SVGAGI. The CDR3 loop spans 15 amino acids. CDR3 sequence reads: CASSYSGAGNYEQYF. CDR3 bases: TGTGCCAGCAGTTACTCGGGGGCAGGGAACTACGAGCAGTACTTC.

This chain links TRBV27 with TRBJ1-5, with 12 bases that match TRBD1. After removal of 4 bases from V and 6 bases from J, the junction contained 4 bases not matched to a gene. CDR1 is MNHEY, CDR2 SMNVEV, per germline (reference sequence). This CDR3 spans 15 amino acids. CDR3 loop: CASSSGQGAGQPQHF. The CDR3 DNA follows: TGTGCCAGCAGTTCGGGACAGGGGGCAGGTCAGCCCCAGCATTTT.

This sequence joins TRBV5-8 and TRBJ2-5, with TRBD1 identical over 8 bases. CDR3 size: 15 residues. Germline lookup yields CDR1 SGHTS and CDR2 YDEGEE. Losses at the gene ends were 3 bases for V and 2 bases for J; bases not matched to a gene: 6. The CDR3 loop is CASSSARTGQETQYF. The CDR3 DNA sequence: TGTGCCAGCAGCTCCGCCCGGACAGGGCAAGAGACCCAGTACTTC.

V is TRBV2 and J is TRBJ2-1; D unresolved. The CDR3 is 13 amino acids. From germline, CDR1 is SNHLY and CDR2 FYNNEI. Between the trimmed V and J ends, which lost 3 bases and 2 bases, there was a span of 5 bases. The CDR3, as DNA: TGTGCCAGCAGTGATCTCGCCTACAATGAGCAGTTCTTC. It codes for CASSDLAYNEQFF. Using reference TRBV2 and TRBJ2-1 for the parts outside the CDR3, the full variable domain is EPEVTQTPSHQVTQMGQEVILRCVPISNHLYFYWYRQILGQKVEFLVSFYNNEISEKSEIFDDQFSVERPDGSNFTLKIRSTKLEDSAMYFCASSDLAYNEQFFGPGTRLTVL.

The CDR3 region is CASSESQGFYGYTF. In DNA, the CDR3 is TGTGCCAGCAGTGAATCACAGGGCTTCTATGGCTACACCTTC. The chain has TRBV6-5 and TRBJ1-2, with D perhaps TRBD1 (6 bases). With 5 bases removed from V and 4 bases from J, the gap between germline ends came to 14 bases. Looked up from germline, CDR1 is MNHEY and CDR2 is SVGAGI. CDR3 length: 14 residues.

The chain carries TRBV11-2 and TRBJ2-7, with TRBD1 identical over 7 bases. The CDR3 consists of 15 residues. The V gene end was trimmed by 5 bases and the J gene end by 1 base; junction bases not matched to a gene: 8. CDR1 and CDR2 (germline): SGHAT, FQNNGV. CDR3 residues: CASSADRIPSYEQYF. The CDR3 DNA is TGTGCCAGCAGCGCGGACAGGATCCCATCCTACGAGCAGTACTTC.

V gene TRBV6-5 combines with J gene TRBJ2-7; TRBD2 matches 11 bases. Trimming at V came to 5 bases and at J to 3 bases, leaving 3 bases not matched to a gene. The CDR3 is 14 residues long. Germline CDR1 MNHEY, CDR2 SVGAGI. CDR3: CASSEGTSGYEQYF. CDR3 bases: TGTGCCAGCAGTGAAGGGACTAGCGGCTACGAGCAGTACTTC.

This chain uses TRBV11-3 with TRBJ1-5; D unresolved. The V gene lost 3 bases and the J gene lost 0 bases, with 6 bases spanning the gap. CDR1 is SGHNT and CDR2 is YENEEA in the germline V gene. The CDR3 extends over 14 amino acids. The CDR3 spells CASSFGDSNQPQHF. CDR3 DNA: TGTGCCAGCAGCTTCGGGGATAGCAATCAGCCCCAGCATTTT.

The chain joins TRBV5-1 to TRBJ2-1; 7 bases match TRBD2. In germline, CDR1 is SGHRS, CDR2 YFSETQ. CDR3 length: 17 residues. Trimming cost V 0 bases and J 0 bases; bases outside gene matches: 6. CDR3 nucleotides: TGCGCCAGCAGCTTGGGGTATGGCGGGAGCTCCTACAATGAGCAGTTCTTC. It encodes CASSLGYGGSSYNEQFF.

The rearrangement joins TRBV18 to TRBJ2-1; D ambiguous. V shed 2 bases and J shed 5 bases, with 10 bases lying between them. CDR3 length: 14 amino acids. Per germline, CDR1 KGHSH and CDR2 LQKENI. CDR3 sequence (DNA): TGTGCCAGCTCACCAGTGGGCGCAAACAATGAGCAGTTCTTC. This translates into CASSPVGANNEQFF.

The CDR3 DNA sequence: TGCGCCAGCAGTGAGATTGTGGCGGGGGGGCCTCAGGGTGAGCAGTTCTTC. It encodes CASSEIVAGGPQGEQFF. This chain uses TRBV10-2 with TRBJ2-1, with 9 bases identical to TRBD2. CDR1 is WSHSY, CDR2 SAAADI, per germline. The CDR3 loop spans 17 amino acids. Trimming cost V 2 bases and J 9 bases; bases outside gene matches: 14.

The rearrangement uses TRBV7-6 and TRBJ2-7; TRBD2 matches 11 bases. After removal of 1 base from V and 3 bases from J, the junction contained 2 bases not matched to a gene. The V gene's germline CDR1 is SGHVS and CDR2 FNYEAQ. The CDR3 consists of 15 residues. The CDR3, as DNA: TGTGCCAGCAGCTTAGGCGGGACTAGCGGCTACGAGCAGTACTTC. Its protein product is CASSLGGTSGYEQYF.

The J gene is TRBJ2-3, the V gene TRBV30, with D hard to call. In germline, CDR1 is GTSNPN, CDR2 SVGIG (reference sequence). V was clipped by 3 bases and J by 4 bases, with 14 bases between them. There are 14 residues in the CDR3. The CDR3 region has the DNA TGTGCCTGGAGATCCGTGGGTGAGGCAGATACGCAGTATTTT. Amino acid sequence: CAWRSVGEADTQYF.

V and J are TRBV5-8 and TRBJ2-3; 7 bases are a match to TRBD2. The CDR3 length is 15 residues. The V gene's germline CDR1 is SGHTS and CDR2 YDEGEE. Trimming at V came to 6 bases and at J to 0 bases, leaving 7 bases not matched to a gene. The CDR3 nucleotides read TGTGCCAGCACAAACCGGGACTACAGCACAGATACGCAGTATTTT. Amino acid sequence: CASTNRDYSTDTQYF. The variable domain in full, completed from reference TRBV5-8 and TRBJ2-3, reads EAGVTQSPTHLIKTRGQQATLRCSPISGHTSVYWYQQALGLGLQFLLWYDEGEERNRGNFPPRFSGRQFPNYSSELNVNALELEDSALYLCASTNRDYSTDTQYFGPGTRLTVL.

The V gene is TRBV27, the J gene TRBJ2-1, with TRBD1 as a possible D gene (6 bases). There are 17 residues in the CDR3. Germline assignment: CDR1 MNHEY and CDR2 SMNVEV (reference sequence). Trimming removed 3 bases at V and 9 bases at J, with 24 bases between. CDR3 in DNA: TGTGCCAGCAGTTTGTACTCCCGGACAGCGATTAGCGTTGAGCAGTTCTTC. It encodes CASSLYSRTAISVEQFF.

This chain connects TRBV2 to TRBJ2-3; perhaps TRBD2 as D (5 bases). CDR1 and CDR2 from the germline V gene are SNHLY and FYNNEI. The CDR3 is 16 amino acids. Trimming took 4 bases from V and 2 from J, leaving 16 bases between them. CDR3 in amino acids: CASSVRRGLTTDTQYF. Here the CDR3 DNA reads TGTGCCAGCAGTGTACGTAGAGGACTTACCACAGATACGCAGTATTTT.

The rearrangement links TRBV5-1 to TRBJ2-5, with D perhaps TRBD1 (6 bases). V was trimmed by 4 bases and J by 0 bases, leaving 19 bases between them. CDR3 length equals 17 residues. Germline values: CDR1 SGHRS, CDR2 YFSETQ. CDR3 DNA: TGCGCCAGCAGCCGACATCCAGGGGACCCGTACCAAGAGACCCAGTACTTC. This translates into CASSRHPGDPYQETQYF. Variable domain in full (rest from reference TRBV5-1 and TRBJ2-5): KAGVTQTPRYLIKTRGQQVTLSCSPISGHRSVSWYQQTPGQGLQFLFEYFSETQRNKGNFPGRFSGRQFSNSRSEMNVSTLELGDSALYLCASSRHPGDPYQETQYFGPGTRLLVL.

This chain links TRBV10-3 with TRBJ2-1; 7 bases agree with TRBD2. This CDR3 spans 15 amino acids. Germline V gives CDR1 ENHRY, CDR2 SYGVKD. Trimming cost V 3 bases and J 0 bases; bases outside gene matches: 2. The CDR3 nucleotides read TGTGCCATCAGTGACCCGGGGGGCTCCTACAATGAGCAGTTCTTC. This gives the protein CAISDPGGSYNEQFF.

The chain combines TRBV19 with TRBJ2-5; 10 nucleotides line up with TRBD2. The germline V gene encodes CDR1 LNHDA and CDR2 SQIVND (reference sequence). CDR3 length: 16 amino acids. The J segment lost 5 bases and the V segment lost 1 base, leaving 7 bases of the junction unmatched. CDR3 protein: CASSIVPSGGRETQYF. The CDR3 DNA follows: TGTGCCAGTAGTATAGTACCTAGCGGGGGACGGGAGACCCAGTACTTC.